Sequencing of this T cell receptor (beta chain) was carried out in a study of CD8+ T cells in alopecia areata. As part of sample collection, lesional scalp punch biopsies and peripheral blood were taken from alopecia areata patients. Both CD4+ and CD8+ T cells were separated by sorting PBMCs. Overall study results and limits: Scalp lesions, especially in alopecia totalis/universalis, had higher clonality than normal scalp. In scalp samples, resident alphabeta T cells of normal skin are also sequenced.

This clone turned up a few times. Its antigen is unidentified. Germline CDR1 and CDR2: LNHDA and SQIVND (reference sequence). V was trimmed by 3 bases and J by 12 bases, leaving 15 bases between them. The CDR3 runs to 13 residues. Extracted from the samples, RNA was reverse transcribed into cDNA to serve as the sequencing template. Some clones are missing from TCRdb's copy, which holds only in-frame ones; the method was immunoSEQ multiplex PCR. The sample lists 150,000 to 200,000 clones, approximately 59% occurring once. V usage is TRBV19 and J usage is TRBJ2-1, with D possibly matching TRBD2 (6 bases). The material sequenced was CD4+ T cells sorted from blood, taken at week 0. The receptor comes from a human donor with alopecia areata. CDR3 sequence (DNA): TGTGCCAGTAGTATGGGGCCCGAGGGAGGGCAGTTCTTC. Translation gives CASSMGPEGGQFF.